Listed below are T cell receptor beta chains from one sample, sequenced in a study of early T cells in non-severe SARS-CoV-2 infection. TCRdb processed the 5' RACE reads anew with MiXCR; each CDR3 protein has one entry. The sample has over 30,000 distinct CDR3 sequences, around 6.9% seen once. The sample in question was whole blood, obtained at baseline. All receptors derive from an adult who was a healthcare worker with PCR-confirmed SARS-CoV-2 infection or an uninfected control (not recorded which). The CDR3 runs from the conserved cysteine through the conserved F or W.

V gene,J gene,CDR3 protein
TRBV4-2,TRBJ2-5,CASSLWSSGWRETQYF
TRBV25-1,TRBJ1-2,CASSDLWGGDYGYTF
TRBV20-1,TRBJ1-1,CSAAGTGWMDTEAFF
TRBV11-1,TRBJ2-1,CASSLGTSGSVSNEQFF
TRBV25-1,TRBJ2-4,CASSATGGDPSGDIQYF
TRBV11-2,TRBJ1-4,CASSLQGQGNEKLFF
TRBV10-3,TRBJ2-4,CAISESENIQYF
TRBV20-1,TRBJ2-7,CSASPAGSYEQYF
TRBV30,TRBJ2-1,CAWGSGLAVNEQFF
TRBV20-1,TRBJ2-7,CSASPYEQYF
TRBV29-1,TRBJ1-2,CSADTANYGYTF
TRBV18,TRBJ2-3,CASSPIFGGEDTQYF
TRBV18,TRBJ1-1,CASSPPGGKTEAFF
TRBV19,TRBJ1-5,CASSLPGGNQPQHF
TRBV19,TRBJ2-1,CASIKGQGSSYNEQFF
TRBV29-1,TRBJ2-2,CSGGQGTGELFF
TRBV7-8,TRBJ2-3,CASSLGDSTDTQYF
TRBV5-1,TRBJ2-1,CASSLESYNEQFF
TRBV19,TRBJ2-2,CASRPRDRVVGELFF
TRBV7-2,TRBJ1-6,CASSSRTGLSPLHF
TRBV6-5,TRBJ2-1,CASSYSWTELYNEQFF
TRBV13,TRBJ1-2,CASSLMMTGTDGYTF
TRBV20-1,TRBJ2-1,CSTGTSNEQFF
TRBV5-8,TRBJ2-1,CASSGGLAPNEQFF
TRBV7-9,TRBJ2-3,CASSQLSVSTDTQYF
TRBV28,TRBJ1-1,CASSLGRMTEAFF
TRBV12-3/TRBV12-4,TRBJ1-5,CASSLLGVNQPQHF
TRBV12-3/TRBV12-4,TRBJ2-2,CASSFMGASTGELFF
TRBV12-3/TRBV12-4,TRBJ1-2,CASRKGSGYTF
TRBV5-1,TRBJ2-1,CASSYRTSGDNEQFF
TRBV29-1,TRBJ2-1,CSVVGSGRADEQFF
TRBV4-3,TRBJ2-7,CASSQKEGFSESYEQYF
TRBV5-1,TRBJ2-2,CASSLRTYDTGELFF
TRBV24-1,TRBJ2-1,CATSDFQGSGSYNEQFF
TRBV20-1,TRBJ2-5,CSASRDTQETQYF
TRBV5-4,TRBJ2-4,CASSLGGAAKNIQYF
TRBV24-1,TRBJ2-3,CATSDMAPTTSGRIDTQYF
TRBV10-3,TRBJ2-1,CAISGRGQSWEDEQFF
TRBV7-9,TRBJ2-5,CASSPLGSRETQYF
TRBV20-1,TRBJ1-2,CSASQDYGYTF
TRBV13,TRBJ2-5,CASSLGSTDVYF
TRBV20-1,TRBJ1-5,CSATGTAQWPQHF
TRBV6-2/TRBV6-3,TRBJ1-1,CASSSSPTRGLNTEAFF
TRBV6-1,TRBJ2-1,CASSEWSTSGRYLSDNEQFF
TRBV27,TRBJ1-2,CASSLRQGLDGYTF
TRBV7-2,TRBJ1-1,CASSLDPGNTEAFF
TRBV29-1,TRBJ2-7,CSARGVVGSYEQYF
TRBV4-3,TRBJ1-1,CASSQGQGVVNTEAFF
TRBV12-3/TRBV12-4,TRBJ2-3,CASSFMGASTDTQYF